This record looks at one TCR beta chain sequence and its context. This sample was included in a study of blood T cell repertoires in COVID-19. Study-wide background: Both acute and convalescent COVID-19 samples were obtained from the United States, Italy and Spain.

Original data processing: Estimation of nucleated cell counts relied on the amplification of reference gene primers. Libraries were prepared by immunoSEQ multiplex PCR; TCRdb keeps only in-frame clonotypes and omits some of them. V and J calls and clone size are those listed in that table; D and trimming were worked out from the DNA. The table includes about 150,000 clones, over 80% detected once. The germline CDR1 and CDR2 sequences are MGHDK and SYGVNS. V dropped 7 bases and J dropped 4 bases, with 10 bases sitting between them. This CDR3 contains 12 residues. The sample comprised peripheral blood. The chain has TRBV25-1 and TRBJ1-1; D is unresolved. The sequence was collected from a man in his fifties with active COVID-19. CDR3 bases: TGTGCCAGCACCGCGGTTGGCACTGAAGCTTTCTTT. Encoded protein: CASTAVGTEAFF.